This TCR beta chain was retrieved from a study of blood T cell repertoires in COVID-19. Whole-study context: Acute and convalescent COVID-19 specimens originated in the United States, Italy and Spain. T cells, B-cell-depleted T cells, or PBMCs provided the cDNA or gDNA that served as material.

Original analysis: Estimation of nucleated cell counts relied on the amplification of reference gene primers. Measured with immunoSEQ multiplex PCR; TCRdb has only the in-frame clones, and not every one. The V and J calls and clone size are taken from that table; D and trimming were inferred from the DNA. The data contain under 250,000 clones, roughly 84% of them seen just once; the ten biggest clones take up 1.5% to 1.7%. The length of the CDR3 is 16 residues. V was clipped by 7 bases and J by 0 bases, with 17 bases between them. Germline assignment: CDR1 SGHNT and CDR2 YYREEE (reference sequence). The chain couples TRBV5-4 to TRBJ1-5; D gene unclear. Specimen: peripheral blood. The receptor was isolated from a woman in her forties who had recovered from COVID-19. CDR3 loop: CASLSEPGVSNQPQHF. For the CDR3, the DNA is TGTGCCAGCCTATCGGAACCAGGCGTTAGCAATCAGCCCCAGCATTTT.